This T cell receptor (beta chain) is from a study of CD8+ T cells in alopecia areata. For the study at large: Tofacitinib continued for 6 to 18 months and was then withheld for 6 months.

RNA, once extracted, was reverse transcribed into cDNA for use as the sequencing template. Sequenced by immunoSEQ multiplex PCR; TCRdb stores in-frame clones only, minus some. There are 120,000 or so clones in the sample; under 65% occur only once, and 4.5% to 6% lies in the top ten. Treatment in this sample: oral pan-JAK inhibitor, 5-10 mg twice daily. Deletions cut 1 base from V and 4 bases from J, with 10 bases between. There are 15 residues in the CDR3. CDR1 and CDR2 from the germline V gene are ENHRY and SYGVKD. This TCR was sampled from a human donor with alopecia areata. This chain joins TRBV10-3 and TRBJ1-4; TRBD1 is a possible D gene (6 bases). This material consisted of CD4+ T cells sorted from blood, taken at week 4, from a patient treated with tofacitinib. CDR3 sequence reads: CAISEYGQSNEKLFF. CDR3 coding DNA: TGTGCCATCAGTGAGTACGGACAGAGTAATGAAAAACTGTTTTTT.